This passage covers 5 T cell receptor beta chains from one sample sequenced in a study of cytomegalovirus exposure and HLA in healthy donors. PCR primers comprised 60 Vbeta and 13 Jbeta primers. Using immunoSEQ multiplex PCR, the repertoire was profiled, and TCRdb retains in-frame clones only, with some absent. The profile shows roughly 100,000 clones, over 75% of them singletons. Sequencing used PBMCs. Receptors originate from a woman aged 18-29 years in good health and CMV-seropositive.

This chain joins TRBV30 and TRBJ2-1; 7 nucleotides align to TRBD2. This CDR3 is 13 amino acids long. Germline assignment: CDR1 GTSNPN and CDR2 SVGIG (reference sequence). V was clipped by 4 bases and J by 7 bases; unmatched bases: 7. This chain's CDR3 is CAWTWGGENEQFF. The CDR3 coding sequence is TGTGCCTGGACCTGGGGGGGAGAGAATGAGCAGTTCTTC.

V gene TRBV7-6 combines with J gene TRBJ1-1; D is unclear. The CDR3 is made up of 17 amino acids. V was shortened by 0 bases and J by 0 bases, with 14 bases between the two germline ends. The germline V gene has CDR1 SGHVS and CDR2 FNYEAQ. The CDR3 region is CASSLAFAGVLNTEAFF. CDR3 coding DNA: TGTGCCAGCAGCTTAGCTTTCGCGGGCGTACTGAACACTGAAGCTTTCTTT.

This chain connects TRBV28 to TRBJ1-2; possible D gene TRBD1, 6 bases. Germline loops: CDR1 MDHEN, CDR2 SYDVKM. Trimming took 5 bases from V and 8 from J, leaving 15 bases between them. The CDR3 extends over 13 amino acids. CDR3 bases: TGTGCCAGCAGTATAAACAGGGTAGGAGGCTACACCTTC. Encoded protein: CASSINRVGGYTF.

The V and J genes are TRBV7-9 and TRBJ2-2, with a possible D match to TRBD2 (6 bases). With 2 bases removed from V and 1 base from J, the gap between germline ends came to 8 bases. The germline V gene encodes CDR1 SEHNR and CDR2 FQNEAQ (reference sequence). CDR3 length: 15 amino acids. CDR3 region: CASSLSRENTGELFF. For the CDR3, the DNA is TGTGCCAGCAGCTTATCGCGGGAGAACACCGGGGAGCTGTTTTTT.

The CDR3 protein is CSVEGLQPGYEQYF. DNA for the CDR3: TGCAGCGTTGAAGGTCTCCAACCCGGTTACGAGCAGTACTTC. The chain has TRBV29-1 and TRBJ2-7; D is unclear. V lost 1 base to trimming and J lost 4 bases, with 14 bases between them. From germline, CDR1 is SQVTM and CDR2 ANQGSEA. This CDR3 spans 14 amino acids.